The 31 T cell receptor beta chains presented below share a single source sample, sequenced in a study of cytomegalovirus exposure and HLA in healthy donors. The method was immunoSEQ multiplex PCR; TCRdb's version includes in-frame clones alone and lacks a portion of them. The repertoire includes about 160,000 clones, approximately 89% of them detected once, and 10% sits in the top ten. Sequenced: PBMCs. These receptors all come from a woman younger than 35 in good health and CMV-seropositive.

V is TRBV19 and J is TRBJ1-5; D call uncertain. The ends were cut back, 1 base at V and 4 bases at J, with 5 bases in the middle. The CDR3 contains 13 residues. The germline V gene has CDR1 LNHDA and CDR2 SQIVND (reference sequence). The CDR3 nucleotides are TGTGCCAGTAGTATAGCGGGGAATCAGCCCCAGCATTTT. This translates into CASSIAGNQPQHF.

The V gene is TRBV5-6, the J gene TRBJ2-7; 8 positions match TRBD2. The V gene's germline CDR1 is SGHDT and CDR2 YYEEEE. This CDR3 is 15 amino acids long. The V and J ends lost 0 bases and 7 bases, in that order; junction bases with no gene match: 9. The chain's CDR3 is CASSLGLAGLYEQYF. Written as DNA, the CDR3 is TGTGCCAGCAGCTTGGGCCTAGCGGGTCTTTATGAGCAGTACTTC.

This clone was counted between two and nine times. The CDR3 sequence: CASSIASPGGYGYTF. CDR3 coding DNA: TGTGCCAGTAGTATAGCTAGCCCAGGCGGCTATGGCTACACCTTC. The chain has TRBV19 and TRBJ1-2; the D is unclear. The V and J ends lost 1 base and 4 bases respectively, with 13 bases between them. From germline, CDR1 is LNHDA and CDR2 SQIVND (reference sequence). CDR3 length equals 15 residues. Full variable domain (rest looked up from reference TRBV19 and TRBJ1-2): DGGITQSPKYLFRKEGQNVTLSCEQNLNHDAMYWYRQDPGQGLRLIYYSQIVNDFQKGDIAEGYSVSREKKESFPLTVTSAQKNPTAFYLCASSIASPGGYGYTFGSGTRLTVV.

CDR3 DNA sequence: TGTGCCAGCAGCAAGGACAGGGTGGATGAGCAGTTCTTC. Translating it yields CASSKDRVDEQFF. The V gene is TRBV5-6, the J gene TRBJ2-1, with TRBD1 matching over 8 bases. There are 13 residues in the CDR3. The germline V gene encodes CDR1 SGHDT and CDR2 YYEEEE. The V and J ends lost 4 bases and 8 bases, in that order; junction bases with no gene match: 5.

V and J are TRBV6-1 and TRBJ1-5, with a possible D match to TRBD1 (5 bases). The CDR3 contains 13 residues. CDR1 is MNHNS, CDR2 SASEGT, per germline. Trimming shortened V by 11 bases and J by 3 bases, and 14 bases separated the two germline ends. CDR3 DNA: TGTGCCGGTGCACAGGTCCTCAATCAGCCCCAGCATTTT. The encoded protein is CAGAQVLNQPQHF.

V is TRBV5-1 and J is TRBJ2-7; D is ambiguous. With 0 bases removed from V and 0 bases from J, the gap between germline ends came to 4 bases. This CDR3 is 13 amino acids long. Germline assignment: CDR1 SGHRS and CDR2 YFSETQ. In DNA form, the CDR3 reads TGCGCCAGCAGCTTGGCCGGCTCCTACGAGCAGTACTTC. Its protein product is CASSLAGSYEQYF. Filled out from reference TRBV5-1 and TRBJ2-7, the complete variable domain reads KAGVTQTPRYLIKTRGQQVTLSCSPISGHRSVSWYQQTPGQGLQFLFEYFSETQRNKGNFPGRFSGRQFSNSRSEMNVSTLELGDSALYLCASSLAGSYEQYFGPGTRLTVT.

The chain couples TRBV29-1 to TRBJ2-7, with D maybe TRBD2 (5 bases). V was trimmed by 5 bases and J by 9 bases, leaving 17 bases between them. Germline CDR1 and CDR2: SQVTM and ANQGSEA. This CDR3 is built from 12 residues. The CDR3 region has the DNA TGCAGCGTTTTGAACAAAGCGGCGGTGCAGTACTTC. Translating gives CSVLNKAAVQYF.

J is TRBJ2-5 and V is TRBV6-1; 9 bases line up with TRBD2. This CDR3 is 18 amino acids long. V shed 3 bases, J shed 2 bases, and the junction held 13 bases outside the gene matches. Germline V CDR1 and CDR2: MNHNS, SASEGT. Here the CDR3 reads CASSDGTSSLQLQETQYF. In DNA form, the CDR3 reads TGTGCCAGCAGTGATGGGACTAGCTCACTCCAGCTTCAAGAGACCCAGTACTTC.

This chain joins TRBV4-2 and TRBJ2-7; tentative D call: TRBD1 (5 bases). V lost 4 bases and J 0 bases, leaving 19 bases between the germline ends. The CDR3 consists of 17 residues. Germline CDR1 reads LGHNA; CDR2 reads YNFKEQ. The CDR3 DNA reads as TGTGCCAGCAGCCGTTACACCTCGACAGTAGACTCCTACGAGCAGTACTTC. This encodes CASSRYTSTVDSYEQYF.

CDR3 protein: CASSPRDITGNTIYF. For the CDR3, the DNA is TGTGCCAGCTCACCCCGGGACATAACTGGAAACACCATATATTTT. This chain joins TRBV18 and TRBJ1-3; tentative D call: TRBD1 (6 bases). V shed 3 bases and J shed 2 bases, with 11 bases lying between them. The CDR3 consists of 15 residues. Germline CDR1 and CDR2: KGHSH and LQKENI.

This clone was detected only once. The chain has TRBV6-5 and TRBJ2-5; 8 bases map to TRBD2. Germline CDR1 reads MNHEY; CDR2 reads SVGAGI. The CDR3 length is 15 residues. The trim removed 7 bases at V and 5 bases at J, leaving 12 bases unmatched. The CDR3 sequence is CASNRKGLAWETQYF. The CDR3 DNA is TGTGCCAGCAATCGGAAAGGACTAGCTTGGGAGACCCAGTACTTC.

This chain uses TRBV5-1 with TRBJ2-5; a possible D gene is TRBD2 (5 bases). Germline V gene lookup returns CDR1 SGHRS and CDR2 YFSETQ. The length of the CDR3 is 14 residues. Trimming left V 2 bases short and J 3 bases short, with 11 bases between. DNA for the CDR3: TGCGCCAGCAGCTTCCCCGGGATTGAAGAGACCCAGTACTTC. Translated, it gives CASSFPGIEETQYF.

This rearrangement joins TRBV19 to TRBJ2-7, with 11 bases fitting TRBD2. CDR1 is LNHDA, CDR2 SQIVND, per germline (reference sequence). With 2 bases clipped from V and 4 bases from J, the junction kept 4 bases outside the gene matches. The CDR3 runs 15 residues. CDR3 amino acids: CASSILAGGPYEQYF. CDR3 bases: TGTGCCAGTAGTATACTAGCGGGAGGCCCATACGAGCAGTACTTC. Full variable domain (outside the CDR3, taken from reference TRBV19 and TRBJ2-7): DGGITQSPKYLFRKEGQNVTLSCEQNLNHDAMYWYRQDPGQGLRLIYYSQIVNDFQKGDIAEGYSVSREKKESFPLTVTSAQKNPTAFYLCASSILAGGPYEQYFGPGTRLTVT.

The CDR3: CASAPVGSSYEQYF. CDR3 DNA: TGCGCCAGCGCCCCCGTCGGGAGCTCCTACGAGCAGTACTTC. V is TRBV5-1 and J is TRBJ2-7, with D possibly TRBD2 on 6 matching bases. The V and J ends lost 7 bases and 0 bases respectively, with 14 bases between them. The V gene's germline CDR1 is SGHRS and CDR2 YFSETQ. The CDR3 length is 14 residues. Filled out from reference TRBV5-1 and TRBJ2-7, the complete variable domain reads KAGVTQTPRYLIKTRGQQVTLSCSPISGHRSVSWYQQTPGQGLQFLFEYFSETQRNKGNFPGRFSGRQFSNSRSEMNVSTLELGDSALYLCASAPVGSSYEQYFGPGTRLTVT.

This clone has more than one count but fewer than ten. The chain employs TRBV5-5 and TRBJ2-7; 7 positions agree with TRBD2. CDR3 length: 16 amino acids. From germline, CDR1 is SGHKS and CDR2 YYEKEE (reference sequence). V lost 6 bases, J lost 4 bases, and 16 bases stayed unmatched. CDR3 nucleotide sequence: TGTGCCAGCAAAAGGGAGGGAATGGCGATGGGGTACGAGCAGTACTTC. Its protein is CASKREGMAMGYEQYF. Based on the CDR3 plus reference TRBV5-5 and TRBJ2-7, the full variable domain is DAGVTQSPTHLIKTRGQQVTLRCSPISGHKSVSWYQQVLGQGPQFIFQYYEKEERGRGNFPDRFSARQFPNYSSELNVNALLLGDSALYLCASKREGMAMGYEQYFGPGTRLTVT.

The CDR3 spells CASSISGTFYEQYF. The CDR3 DNA sequence: TGTGCCAGCAGTATTAGCGGGACCTTCTACGAGCAGTACTTC. The chain is built from TRBV7-2 and TRBJ2-7; TRBD2 matches at 8 bases. The CDR3 contains 14 residues. Looked up from germline, CDR1 is SGHTA and CDR2 is FQGNSA. V trimming: 6 bases; J trimming: 3 bases; junction bases outside the gene matches: 7.

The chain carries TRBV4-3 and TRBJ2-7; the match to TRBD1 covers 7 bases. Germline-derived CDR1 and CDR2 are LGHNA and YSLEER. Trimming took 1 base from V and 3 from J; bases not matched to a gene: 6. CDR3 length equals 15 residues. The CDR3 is CASSQGGQSDYEQYF. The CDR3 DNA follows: TGCGCCAGCAGCCAAGGGGGACAGAGTGACTACGAGCAGTACTTC.

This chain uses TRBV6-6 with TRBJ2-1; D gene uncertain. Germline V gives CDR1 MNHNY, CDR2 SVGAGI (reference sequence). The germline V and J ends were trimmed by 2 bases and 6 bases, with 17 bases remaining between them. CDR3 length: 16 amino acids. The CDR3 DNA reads TGTGCCAGCAGTTACCCGCCCCCCAACTATGGCAATGAGCAGTTCTTC. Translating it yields CASSYPPPNYGNEQFF.

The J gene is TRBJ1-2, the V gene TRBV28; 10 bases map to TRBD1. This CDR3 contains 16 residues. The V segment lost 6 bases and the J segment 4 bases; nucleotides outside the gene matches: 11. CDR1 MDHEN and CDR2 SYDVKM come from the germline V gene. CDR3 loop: CASRGTGVGSVYGYTF. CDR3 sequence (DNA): TGTGCCAGCAGAGGGACAGGGGTCGGTTCCGTCTATGGCTACACCTTC.

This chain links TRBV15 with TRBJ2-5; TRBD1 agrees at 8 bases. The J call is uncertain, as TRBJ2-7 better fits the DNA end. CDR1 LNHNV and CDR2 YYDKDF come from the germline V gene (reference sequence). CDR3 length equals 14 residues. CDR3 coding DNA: TGTGCCACCGCGGTCGGACAGGGCGCCTACGAGCAGTACTTC. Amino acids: CATAVGQGAYEQYF.

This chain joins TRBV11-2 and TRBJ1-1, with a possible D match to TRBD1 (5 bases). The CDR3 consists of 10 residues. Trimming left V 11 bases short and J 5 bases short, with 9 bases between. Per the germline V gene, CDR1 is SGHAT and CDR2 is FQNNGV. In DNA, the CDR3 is TGTGCCTGTGGGGGGACTGAAGCTTTCTTT. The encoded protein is CACGGTEAFF.

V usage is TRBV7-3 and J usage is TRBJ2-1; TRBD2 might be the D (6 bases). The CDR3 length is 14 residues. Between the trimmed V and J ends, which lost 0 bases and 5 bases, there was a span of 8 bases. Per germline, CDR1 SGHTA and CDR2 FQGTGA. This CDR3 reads CASSLTLANNEQFF. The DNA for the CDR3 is TGTGCCAGCAGCTTAACTCTAGCGAACAATGAGCAGTTCTTC.

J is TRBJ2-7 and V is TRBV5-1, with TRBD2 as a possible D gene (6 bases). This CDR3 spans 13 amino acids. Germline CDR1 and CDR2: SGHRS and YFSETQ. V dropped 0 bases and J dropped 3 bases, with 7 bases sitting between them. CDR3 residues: CASSLGAGYEQYF. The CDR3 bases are TGCGCCAGCAGCTTGGGAGCGGGCTACGAGCAGTACTTC.

As DNA, the CDR3 is TGTGCCAGCAGTCCCCAGGGGAGTATTTCGGGGCAGTACTTC. It yields the protein CASSPQGSISGQYF. The rearrangement uses TRBV6-5 and TRBJ2-7; TRBD1 is a possible D gene (6 bases). CDR3 length equals 14 residues. Germline V gene sequence: CDR1 MNHEY, CDR2 SVGAGI. V was shortened by 5 bases and J by 9 bases, with 20 bases between the two germline ends.

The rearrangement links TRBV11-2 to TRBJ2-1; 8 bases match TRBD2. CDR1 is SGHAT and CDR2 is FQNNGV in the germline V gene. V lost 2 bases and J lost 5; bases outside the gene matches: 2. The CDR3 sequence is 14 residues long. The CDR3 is CASSLISGDNEQFF. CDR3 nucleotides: TGTGCCAGCAGCTTAATTAGCGGGGACAATGAGCAGTTCTTC.

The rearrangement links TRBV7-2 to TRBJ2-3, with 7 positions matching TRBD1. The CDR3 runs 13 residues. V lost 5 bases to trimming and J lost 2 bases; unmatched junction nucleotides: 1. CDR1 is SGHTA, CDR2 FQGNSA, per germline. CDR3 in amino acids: CASSQGVTDTQYF. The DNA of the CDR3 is TGTGCCAGCAGCCAGGGGGTCACAGATACGCAGTATTTT.

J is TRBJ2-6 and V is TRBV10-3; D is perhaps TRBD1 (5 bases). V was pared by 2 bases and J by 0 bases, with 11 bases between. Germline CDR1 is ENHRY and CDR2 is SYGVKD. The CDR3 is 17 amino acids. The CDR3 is CAISEPQGNSGANVLTF. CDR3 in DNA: TGTGCCATCAGTGAGCCTCAGGGTAACTCTGGGGCCAACGTCCTGACTTTC.

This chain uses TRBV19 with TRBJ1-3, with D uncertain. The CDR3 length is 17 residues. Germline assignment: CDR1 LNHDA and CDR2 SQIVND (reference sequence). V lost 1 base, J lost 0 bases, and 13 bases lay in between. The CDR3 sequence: CASSIVAEYYSGNTIYF. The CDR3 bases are TGTGCCAGTAGTATAGTGGCGGAATACTACTCTGGAAACACCATATATTTT.

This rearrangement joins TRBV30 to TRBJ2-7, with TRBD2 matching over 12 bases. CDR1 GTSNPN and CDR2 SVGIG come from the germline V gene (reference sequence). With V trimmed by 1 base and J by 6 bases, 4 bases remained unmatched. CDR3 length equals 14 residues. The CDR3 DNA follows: TGTGCCTGGAGTGGACTAGCGGGAGTCCTCGAGCAGTACTTC. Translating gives CAWSGLAGVLEQYF.

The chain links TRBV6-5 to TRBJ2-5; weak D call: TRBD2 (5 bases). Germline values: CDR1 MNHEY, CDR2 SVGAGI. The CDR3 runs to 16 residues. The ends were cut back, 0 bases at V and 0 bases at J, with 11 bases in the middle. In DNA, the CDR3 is TGTGCCAGCAGTTACTCGTTGGCGGGCAACCAAGAGACCCAGTACTTC. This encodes CASSYSLAGNQETQYF.

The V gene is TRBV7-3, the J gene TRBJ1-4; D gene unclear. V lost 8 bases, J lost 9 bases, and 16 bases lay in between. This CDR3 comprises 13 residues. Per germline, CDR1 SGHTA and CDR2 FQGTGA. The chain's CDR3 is CASEDGIMKKLFF. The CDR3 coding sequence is TGTGCCAGCGAGGACGGGATAATGAAAAAACTGTTTTTT.